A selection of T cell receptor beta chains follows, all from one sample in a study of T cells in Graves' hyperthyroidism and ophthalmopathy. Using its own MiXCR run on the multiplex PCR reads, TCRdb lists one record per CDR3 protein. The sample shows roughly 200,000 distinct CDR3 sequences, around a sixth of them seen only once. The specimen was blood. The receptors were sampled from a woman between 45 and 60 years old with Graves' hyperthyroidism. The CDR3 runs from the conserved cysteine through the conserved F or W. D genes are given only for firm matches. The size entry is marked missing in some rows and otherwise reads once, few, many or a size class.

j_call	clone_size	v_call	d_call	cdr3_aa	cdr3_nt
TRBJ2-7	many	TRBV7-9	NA	CASSFNSGSYEQYF	TGTGCCAGCAGTTTTAACTCTGGGTCCTACGAGCAGTACTTC
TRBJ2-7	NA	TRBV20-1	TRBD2	CSARKTSGYEQYF	TGCAGTGCTCGGAAGACTAGCGGTTACGAGCAGTACTTC
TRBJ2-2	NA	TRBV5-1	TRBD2	CTSSGGLSLRNNTGELFF	TGCACCAGCAGCGGGGGACTTTCTCTCAGGAACAACACTGGGGAGCTGTTTTTT
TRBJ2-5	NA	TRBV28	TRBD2	CASSRGLAGGETQYF	TGTGCCAGCAGTCGGGGACTAGCGGGAGGAGAGACCCAGTACTTC
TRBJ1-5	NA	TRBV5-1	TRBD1	CASSISAGGQPQHF	TGCGCCAGCAGCATTTCGGCAGGGGGTCAGCCCCAGCATTTT
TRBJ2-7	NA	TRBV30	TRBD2	CAWSHGTDLAGGPYEQYF	TGTGCCTGGAGTCATGGGACAGACCTAGCGGGAGGGCCTTACGAGCAGTACTTC
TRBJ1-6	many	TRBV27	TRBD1	CASSYLQGARKSPLHF	TGTGCCAGCAGCTACTTACAGGGGGCGCGAAAATCACCCCTCCACTTT
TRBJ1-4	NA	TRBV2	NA	CASSLRVDGEKLFF	TGTGCCAGCAGCCTAAGGGTGGATGGTGAAAAACTGTTTTTT
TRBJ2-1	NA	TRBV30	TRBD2	CACSGLAGVRSYNEQFF	TGTGCCTGCTCGGGACTAGCGGGAGTTAGGTCCTACAATGAGCAGTTCTTC
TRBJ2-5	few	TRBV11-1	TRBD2	CASSPRLAGVGETQYF	TGTGCCAGCAGCCCCCGACTAGCGGGAGTTGGAGAGACCCAGTACTTC
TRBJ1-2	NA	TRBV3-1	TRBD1	CASSPGGYNYGYTF	TGTGCCAGCAGCCCAGGGGGCTATAACTATGGCTACACCTTC
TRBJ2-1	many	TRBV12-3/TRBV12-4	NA	CASSLDGNEQFF	TGTGCCAGCAGTTTAGACGGAAATGAGCAGTTCTTC
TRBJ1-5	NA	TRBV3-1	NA	CASSQDLQGFQPQHF	TGTGCCAGCAGCCAAGACCTACAGGGTTTTCAGCCCCAGCATTTT
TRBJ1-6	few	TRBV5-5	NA	CASSLRGENSPLHF	TGTGCCAGCAGCTTGCGGGGGGAAAATTCACCCCTCCACTTT
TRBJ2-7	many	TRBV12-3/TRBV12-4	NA	CASSQQTGIYEQYF	TGTGCCAGCAGTCAGCAGACAGGTATCTACGAGCAGTACTTC
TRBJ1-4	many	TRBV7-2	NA	CASSQNPYTATNEKLFF	TGTGCCAGCAGCCAAAACCCATACACTGCAACTAATGAAAAACTGTTTTTT
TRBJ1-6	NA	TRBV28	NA	CASKISILNSPLHF	TGTGCCAGCAAGATTTCAATTCTTAATTCACCCCTCCACTTT
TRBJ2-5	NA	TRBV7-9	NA	CASSLGRAWETQYF	TGTGCCAGCAGCTTAGGTCGGGCGTGGGAGACCCAGTACTTC
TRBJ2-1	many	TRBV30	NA	CAWSTRLVEQFF	TGTGCCTGGAGTACCCGCCTCGTCGAGCAGTTCTTC
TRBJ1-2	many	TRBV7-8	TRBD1	CASTKRGQVVSRNYGYTF	TGTGCCAGCACCAAAAGGGGACAGGTTGTTAGTAGAAACTATGGCTACACCTTC
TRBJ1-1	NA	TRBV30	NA	CAWSPWVSGGTEALF	TGTGCCTGGAGCCCCTGGGTCTCTGGGGGGACTGAAGCTCTCTTT
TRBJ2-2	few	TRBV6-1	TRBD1	CASSPKTGYGANTGELFF	TGTGCCAGCAGCCCGAAGACAGGGTACGGAGCGAACACCGGGGAGCTGTTTTTT
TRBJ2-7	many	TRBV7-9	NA	CASSVEGFPAYEQYF	TGTGCCAGCAGCGTAGAGGGTTTCCCGGCCTACGAGCAGTACTTC
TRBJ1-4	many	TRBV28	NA	CASNRGGANEKLFF	TGTGCCAGCAATAGAGGGGGGGCTAATGAAAAACTGTTTTTT
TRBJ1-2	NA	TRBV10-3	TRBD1	CAITQQGAYGYTF	TGTGCCATCACCCAACAGGGGGCCTATGGCTACACCTTC
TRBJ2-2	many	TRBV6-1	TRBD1	CASSLTGTGRSGELFF	TGTGCCAGCAGTTTAACCGGGACAGGGAGGTCCGGGGAGCTGTTTTTT
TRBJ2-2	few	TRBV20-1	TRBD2	CSAKSRVAGGYTGELFF	TGCAGTGCTAAGTCTCGGGTAGCGGGAGGCTACACCGGGGAGCTGTTTTTT
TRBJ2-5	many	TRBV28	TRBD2	CASSLFGLAGEQETQYF	TGTGCCAGCAGTTTATTCGGACTAGCGGGGGAGCAAGAGACCCAGTACTTC
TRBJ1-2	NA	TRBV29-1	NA	CSVEQQGLYGYTF	TGCAGCGTTGAACAACAGGGTTTATATGGCTACACCTTC
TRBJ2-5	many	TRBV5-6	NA	CASSLDRETQYF	TGTGCCAGCAGCTTGGACAGAGAGACCCAGTACTTC
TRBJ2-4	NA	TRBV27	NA	CASSSLAKNIQYF	TGTGCCAGCAGTTCTTTAGCCAAAAACATTCAGTACTTC
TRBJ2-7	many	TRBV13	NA	CASSSIRSSYEQYF	TGTGCCAGCAGCTCAATCAGGAGCTCCTACGAGCAGTACTTC
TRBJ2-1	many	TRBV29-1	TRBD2	CSDGTSGMSSYNEQFF	TGCAGCGACGGGACTAGCGGGATGAGCTCCTACAATGAGCAGTTCTTC
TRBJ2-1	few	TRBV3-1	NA	CASSPRQFPGTSSYNEQFF	TGTGCCAGCAGCCCCAGACAGTTTCCCGGGACGAGCTCCTACAATGAGCAGTTCTTC
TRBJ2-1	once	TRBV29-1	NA	CSVEAGEWNEQFF	TGCAGCGTTGAAGCGGGAGAATGGAATGAGCAGTTCTTC
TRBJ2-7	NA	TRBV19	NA	CASSILTDPSYEQYF	TGTGCCAGTAGTATTCTGACGGACCCTTCCTACGAGCAGTACTTC
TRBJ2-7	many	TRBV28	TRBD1	CASRPGQGSYEQYF	TGTGCCAGCAGGCCGGGACAGGGCTCCTACGAGCAGTACTTC
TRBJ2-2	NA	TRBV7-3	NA	CASSLLVDSGELFF	TGTGCCAGCAGCTTACTCGTCGACAGCGGGGAGCTGTTTTTT
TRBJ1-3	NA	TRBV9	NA	CASSVGTQMNGNTIYF	TGTGCCAGCAGCGTCGGAACGCAGATGAATGGAAACACCATATATTTT
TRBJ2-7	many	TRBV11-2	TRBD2	CASSLARTSGTPYEQYF	TGTGCCAGCAGCTTAGCTCGGACTAGCGGGACCCCCTACGAGCAGTACTTC
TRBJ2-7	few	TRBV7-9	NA	CASNPGVSLGEQYF	TGTGCCAGCAACCCCGGTGTGAGTTTGGGGGAGCAGTACTTC
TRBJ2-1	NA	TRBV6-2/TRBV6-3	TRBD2	CASTQAGGRYNEQFF	TGTGCCAGCACCCAAGCGGGAGGGAGGTACAATGAGCAGTTCTTC
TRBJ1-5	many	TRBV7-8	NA	CASSLTLESNQPQHF	TGTGCCAGCAGCCTGACCCTAGAGAGCAATCAGCCCCAGCATTTT
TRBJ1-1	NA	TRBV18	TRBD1	CASSLDREIGTEAFF	TGTGCCAGCTCGCTAGACAGGGAAATTGGCACTGAAGCTTTCTTT
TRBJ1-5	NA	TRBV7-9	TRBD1	CASSLTGVGQPQHF	TGTGCCAGCAGCTTAACAGGGGTAGGACAGCCCCAGCATTTT
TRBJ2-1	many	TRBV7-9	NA	CASTVNEQFF	TGTGCCAGCACCGTCAATGAGCAGTTCTTC
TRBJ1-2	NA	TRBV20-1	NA	CSARVGSDYGYTF	TGCAGTGCTAGGGTAGGGTCAGACTATGGCTACACCTTC
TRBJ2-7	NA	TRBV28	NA	CASRRQEGSYEQYF	TGTGCCAGCAGGAGACAGGAGGGCTCCTACGAGCAGTACTTC
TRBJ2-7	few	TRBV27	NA	CASSPKMGEQYF	TGTGCCAGCAGCCCTAAAATGGGGGAGCAGTACTTC